The 30 T cell receptor beta chains in this list originate from one sample, sequenced in a study of T cell responses to AZD1222 COVID-19 vaccine. Profiled with immunoSEQ multiplex PCR; TCRdb holds only in-frame clones, not every one. The sample yields 150,000 or so clones, roughly nine tenths seen once. Sequences were derived from peripheral blood, sampled 28 days after the second AZD1222 dose. The source is an adult who received the AZD1222 COVID-19 vaccine.

The chain employs TRBV7-9 and TRBJ1-2, with 9 bases identical to TRBD1. V lost 8 bases and J lost 3; bases outside the gene matches: 13. The CDR3 has 16 amino acids. Germline loops: CDR1 SEHNR, CDR2 FQNEAQ (reference sequence). Here the CDR3 DNA reads TGTGCCAGCGTGGGGACAGGGAAGGCGCCCGACTATGGCTACACCTTC. This sequence encodes CASVGTGKAPDYGYTF.

The V and J genes are TRBV10-1 and TRBJ2-1; D might be TRBD2 (5 bases). Trimming removed 6 bases from V and 1 base from J, with 25 bases in between. The CDR3 length is 19 residues. Germline CDR1 and CDR2: WNHNN and SYGVQD (reference sequence). The CDR3 DNA sequence: TGCGCCAGCAGACGAATCCTAGCCCGCCCCTTACTTTCCTACAATGAGCAGTTCTTC. This encodes CASRRILARPLLSYNEQFF.

The CDR3 reads CASSYAGTWDTEAFF. CDR3 DNA: TGTGCCAGCAGTTACGCCGGAACCTGGGACACTGAAGCTTTCTTT. This rearrangement joins TRBV6-5 to TRBJ1-1, with D uncertain. The CDR3 is 15 residues long. The germline V and J ends were trimmed by 2 bases and 3 bases, with 13 bases remaining between them. The germline gives CDR1 MNHEY, CDR2 SVGAGI.

This chain uses TRBV9 with TRBJ1-6; D might be TRBD1 (6 bases). The CDR3 runs 17 residues. Trimming stripped 4 bases from V and 0 bases from J, with 14 bases between. Germline V lookup: CDR1 SGDLS, CDR2 YYNGEE. CDR3 sequence reads: CASSPGTLSSYNSPLHF. Written as DNA, the CDR3 is TGTGCCAGCAGCCCCGGGACACTGAGCTCCTATAATTCACCCCTCCACTTT.

The chain has TRBV13 and TRBJ2-2, with D unclear. V was pared by 1 base and J by 7 bases, with 7 bases between. Germline CDR1 reads PRHDT; CDR2 reads FYEKMQ (reference sequence). The CDR3 spans 13 residues. The CDR3 DNA reads TGTGCCAGCAGCTTAGAAACCTTCGGGGAGCTGTTTTTT. Residues: CASSLETFGELFF.

This clone is a singleton in its sample. The chain has TRBV6-5 and TRBJ1-2, with a weak D call TRBD1 (5 bases). Germline CDR1 MNHEY, CDR2 SVGAGI. Between the trimmed V and J ends, which lost 6 bases and 4 bases, there was a span of 15 bases. The length of the CDR3 is 14 residues. CDR3 sequence reads: CASSRGRWAYGYTF. For the CDR3, the DNA is TGTGCCAGCAGCCGGGGACGGTGGGCCTATGGCTACACCTTC.

CDR3 amino acids: CSATQHTEAFF. The CDR3 DNA reads TGCAGTGCTACCCAGCACACTGAAGCTTTCTTT. The V and J genes are TRBV20-1 and TRBJ1-1; the D is unclear. Trimming removed 4 bases from V and 3 bases from J, with 6 bases in between. Germline CDR1 DFQATT, CDR2 SNEGSKA (reference sequence). This CDR3 has 11 residues.

Turning to this clone: Other DNA variants within this sample encode the same CDR3. V gene TRBV5-1 combines with J gene TRBJ1-4; 10 positions match TRBD1. Per the germline V gene, CDR1 is SGHRS and CDR2 is YFSETQ. Losses at the gene ends were 0 bases for V and 6 bases for J; bases not matched to a gene: 2. This CDR3 has 15 amino acids. The CDR3 is CASSLAGTGDEKLFF. The CDR3, as DNA: TGCGCCAGCAGCTTGGCCGGGACAGGGGATGAAAAACTGTTTTTT.

The V gene is TRBV4-1, the J gene TRBJ2-5; D is perhaps TRBD1 (6 bases). The germline V gene encodes CDR1 MGHRA and CDR2 YSYEKL. Trimming took off 6 bases at V and 0 bases at J, with 11 bases between the two ends. The CDR3 is 14 residues long. The CDR3 spells CASRPTGNQETQYF. The CDR3 region has the DNA TGCGCCAGCAGACCCACAGGGAACCAAGAGACCCAGTACTTC.

The V gene is TRBV10-3, the J gene TRBJ1-2; D gene uncertain. This CDR3 spans 12 amino acids. The germline V gene encodes CDR1 ENHRY and CDR2 SYGVKD. The ends were cut back, 2 bases at V and 2 bases at J, with 3 bases in the middle. CDR3 in amino acids: CAISETNYGYTF. CDR3 sequence (DNA): TGTGCCATCAGTGAGACCAACTATGGCTACACCTTC.

This clone was seen a single time. The gene calls are TRBV5-1 and TRBJ1-2; the D gene is possibly TRBD1 (5 bases). Trimming shortened V by 4 bases and J by 0 bases, and 22 bases separated the two germline ends. This CDR3 region has 18 residues. CDR1 and CDR2 (germline): SGHRS, YFSETQ. The CDR3 loop is CASSVDSRFALANYGYTF. The CDR3 DNA follows: TGCGCCAGCAGCGTCGACAGTCGCTTTGCTTTAGCTAACTATGGCTACACCTTC.

V gene TRBV19 combines with J gene TRBJ1-5, with D possibly TRBD1 on 5 matching bases. Deletions cut 4 bases from V and 7 bases from J, with 11 bases between. Per the germline V gene, CDR1 is LNHDA and CDR2 is SQIVND (reference sequence). The CDR3 is 13 amino acids. CDR3 amino acids: CASSTQGGQPQHF. The CDR3 nucleotides are TGTGCCAGTAGTACGCAGGGAGGCCAGCCCCAGCATTTT.

V is TRBV11-3 and J is TRBJ2-7; 9 nucleotides match TRBD1. In germline, CDR1 is SGHNT, CDR2 YENEEA. V trimming: 4 bases; J trimming: 3 bases; junction bases outside the gene matches: 7. The CDR3 runs to 15 residues. The CDR3 loop reads CASSSPGQGHYEQYF. CDR3 nucleotides: TGTGCCAGCAGCTCTCCGGGACAGGGTCACTACGAGCAGTACTTC.

The chain uses TRBV18 and TRBJ1-4; D call uncertain. CDR1 and CDR2 from the germline V gene are KGHSH and LQKENI. Trimming left V 1 base short and J 6 bases short, with 12 bases between. The CDR3 spans 15 residues. The CDR3 coding sequence is TGTGCCAGCTCACCACGGGTAGGGTTTGATGAAAAACTGTTTTTT. This encodes CASSPRVGFDEKLFF.

The chain is built from TRBV7-2 and TRBJ2-5, with TRBD1 matching 9 bases. Germline lookup yields CDR1 SGHTA and CDR2 FQGNSA. With V trimmed by 1 base and J by 2 bases, 8 bases remained unmatched. The CDR3 runs to 17 residues. CDR3 nucleotides: TGTGCCAGCAGCTTAGGCTGGGTGGGACAGGGACAAGAGACCCAGTACTTC. Encoded protein: CASSLGWVGQGQETQYF.

This chain uses TRBV7-9 with TRBJ2-7; TRBD2 is a possible D gene (6 bases). The V gene lost 5 bases and the J gene lost 4 bases, with 15 bases spanning the gap. There are 14 residues in the CDR3. Germline-derived CDR1 and CDR2 are SEHNR and FQNEAQ (reference sequence). CDR3: CASSPGTWEYEQYF. In DNA form, the CDR3 reads TGTGCCAGCAGCCCAGGGACTTGGGAATACGAGCAGTACTTC.

The V call is TRBV10-1, the J call TRBJ2-2; 7 bases agree with TRBD1. J gave up 5 bases and V 4 bases, and 1 base lay outside the gene matches. Germline CDR1 is WNHNN and CDR2 is SYGVQD (reference sequence). This CDR3 region has 13 residues. Here the CDR3 reads CASSAGGTGELFF. In DNA form, the CDR3 reads TGCGCCAGCAGTGCAGGGGGTACCGGGGAGCTGTTTTTT.

The chain has TRBV19 and TRBJ2-3, with 7 bases identical to TRBD1. The CDR3 runs to 14 residues. The germline gives CDR1 LNHDA, CDR2 SQIVND (reference sequence). Trimming cost V 6 bases and J 6 bases; bases outside gene matches: 9. The CDR3 DNA sequence: TGTGCCAGTAGAGTGACAGGGTTGATCGATACGCAGTATTTT. The encoded protein is CASRVTGLIDTQYF.

The rearrangement links TRBV2 to TRBJ1-1, with unresolved D. This CDR3 comprises 13 residues. The V end lost 5 bases, the J end lost 3 bases, and 10 bases lay between the germline ends. CDR1 and CDR2 (germline): SNHLY, FYNNEI. This CDR3 is CASSNRPYTEAFF. CDR3 sequence (DNA): TGTGCCAGCAGTAACAGACCTTACACTGAAGCTTTCTTT.

This clone is a singleton in its sample. The chain is built from TRBV5-1 and TRBJ2-5; D is perhaps TRBD2 (6 bases). From germline, CDR1 is SGHRS and CDR2 YFSETQ. The CDR3 runs 13 residues. Deletions cut 2 bases from V and 4 bases from J, with 9 bases between. This chain's CDR3 is CASSLGGPETQYF. Written as DNA, the CDR3 is TGCGCCAGCAGCTTAGGAGGGCCAGAGACCCAGTACTTC.

The chain uses TRBV5-1 and TRBJ1-5; D unresolved. The CDR3 totals 13 residues. The germline V and J ends were trimmed by 0 bases and 6 bases, with 7 bases remaining between them. Germline CDR1 reads SGHRS; CDR2 reads YFSETQ. CDR3 DNA sequence: TGCGCCAGCAGCTTGGAGGGCGCTCAGCCCCAGCATTTT. Protein product: CASSLEGAQPQHF.

The chain couples TRBV5-6 to TRBJ1-2, with D possibly matching TRBD1 (5 bases). The germline V gene encodes CDR1 SGHDT and CDR2 YYEEEE. Trimming pared 1 base from V and 4 bases from J, leaving 14 bases between. The CDR3 runs to 15 residues. This CDR3 reads CASSLSFVGAYGYTF. The CDR3 nucleotides read TGTGCCAGCAGCTTGTCGTTTGTCGGGGCCTATGGCTACACCTTC.

The V gene is TRBV18, the J gene TRBJ1-3; unclear D gene. In germline, CDR1 is KGHSH, CDR2 LQKENI. V was shortened by 7 bases and J by 4 bases, with 14 bases between the two germline ends. The CDR3 runs 14 residues. In DNA form, the CDR3 reads TGTGCCAGCTTCCGGACTCTCTCAGGAAACACCATATATTTT. Its protein product is CASFRTLSGNTIYF.

V gene TRBV10-3 combines with J gene TRBJ2-7; D remains ambiguous. The CDR3 covers 12 residues. The germline gives CDR1 ENHRY, CDR2 SYGVKD. V was cut by 4 bases and J by 4 bases, with 8 bases left in between. In DNA, the CDR3 is TGTGCCATCAGTGCTCTAGAATACGAGCAGTACTTC. Translated: CAISALEYEQYF.

The chain combines TRBV7-9 with TRBJ1-1; D may be TRBD1 (6 bases). The CDR3 runs to 15 residues. Trimming shortened V by 2 bases and J by 5 bases, and 15 bases separated the two germline ends. Germline V gene sequence: CDR1 SEHNR, CDR2 FQNEAQ (reference sequence). The CDR3 loop reads CASSLWAGARTEAFF. DNA for the CDR3: TGTGCCAGCAGCTTATGGGCAGGGGCGCGGACTGAAGCTTTCTTT.

In this sample, this clone turned up once. V gene TRBV19 combines with J gene TRBJ2-1; D not resolved. V was cut by 3 bases and J by 7 bases, with 22 bases left in between. This CDR3 spans 17 amino acids. Germline V CDR1 and CDR2: LNHDA, SQIVND (reference sequence). The CDR3 is CASSMGFYYPELNEQFF. The CDR3 nucleotides are TGTGCCAGTAGTATGGGCTTCTACTACCCTGAACTGAATGAGCAGTTCTTC.

This sequence joins TRBV5-5 and TRBJ2-3; D is unresolved. The CDR3 covers 15 residues. Trimming took 0 bases from V and 2 from J, leaving 10 bases between them. Germline CDR1 SGHKS, CDR2 YYEKEE (reference sequence). The CDR3 sequence: CASSLAPSSTDTQYF. CDR3 bases: TGTGCCAGCAGCTTGGCCCCCAGCTCCACAGATACGCAGTATTTT.

The rearrangement joins TRBV7-8 to TRBJ2-3, with 8 bases that match TRBD2. The CDR3 contains 15 residues. The ends lost 0 bases at V and 2 bases at J; junction bases unmatched: 1. Germline V gene sequence: CDR1 SGHVS, CDR2 FQNEAQ. The CDR3 DNA follows: TGTGCCAGCAGCTTAGCGCGGGGGGCCACAGATACGCAGTATTTT. Translation gives CASSLARGATDTQYF.

This clone was counted a few times. V usage is TRBV12-5 and J usage is TRBJ2-3, with D hard to call. Germline V gives CDR1 LGHNT, CDR2 FRNRAP. Trimming stripped 0 bases from V and 6 bases from J, with 13 bases between. The CDR3 runs to 15 residues. Written as DNA, the CDR3 is TGTGCTAGTGGTTTGGTAGTCAGGAGCCCGGATACGCAGTATTTT. Translating it yields CASGLVVRSPDTQYF. Together with reference TRBV12-5 and TRBJ2-3, the CDR3 gives the full variable domain: DARVTQTPRHKVTEMGQEVTMRCQPILGHNTVFWYRQTMMQGLELLAYFRNRAPLDDSGMPKDRFSAEMPDATLATLKIQPSEPRDSAVYFCASGLVVRSPDTQYFGPGTRLTVL.

This clone was detected only once. This chain uses TRBV5-5 with TRBJ2-7; tentative D call: TRBD2 (6 bases). The germline V gene encodes CDR1 SGHKS and CDR2 YYEKEE (reference sequence). The CDR3 runs to 13 residues. V lost 4 bases and J lost 4, with 12 bases in between. Here the CDR3 DNA reads TGTGCCAGCAGCCGACCGGAGGGATACGAGCAGTACTTC. This gives the protein CASSRPEGYEQYF.